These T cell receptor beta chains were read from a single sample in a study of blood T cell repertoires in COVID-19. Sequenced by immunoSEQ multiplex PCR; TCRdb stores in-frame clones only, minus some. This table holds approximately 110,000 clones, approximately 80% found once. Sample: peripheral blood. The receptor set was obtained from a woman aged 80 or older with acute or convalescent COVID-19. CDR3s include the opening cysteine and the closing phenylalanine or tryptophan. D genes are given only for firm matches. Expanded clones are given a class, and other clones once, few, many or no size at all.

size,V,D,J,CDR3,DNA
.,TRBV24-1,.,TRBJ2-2,CATRTGEDTGELFF,TGTGCCACCCGAACAGGGGAGGACACCGGGGAGCTGTTTTTT
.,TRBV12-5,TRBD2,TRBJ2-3,CASGLSGGRADTQYF,TGTGCTAGTGGTTTGTCGGGAGGGCGGGCAGATACGCAGTATTTT
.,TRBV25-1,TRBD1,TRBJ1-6,CASSEWDSQNSPLHF,TGTGCCAGCAGTGAGTGGGACAGCCAAAATTCACCCCTCCACTTT
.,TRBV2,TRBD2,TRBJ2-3,CASRGTSQITDTQYF,TGTGCCAGCAGGGGGACTAGCCAAATCACAGATACGCAGTATTTT
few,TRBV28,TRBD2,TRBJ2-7,CASSLSSGRMYF,TGTGCCAGCAGTTTAAGTAGCGGGAGGATGTACTTC
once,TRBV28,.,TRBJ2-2,CAMGAQTNTGELFF,TGTGCTATGGGCGCTCAGACGAACACCGGGGAGCTGTTTTTT
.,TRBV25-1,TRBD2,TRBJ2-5,CASSPTSGRFQETQYF,TGTGCCAGCAGTCCGACTAGCGGGAGGTTCCAAGAGACCCAGTACTTC
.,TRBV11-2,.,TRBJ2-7,CASSPTVAYEQYF,TGTGCCAGCAGCCCGACAGTGGCCTACGAGCAGTACTTC
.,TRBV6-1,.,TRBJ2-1,CASSDAGRASPRWQFF,TGTGCCAGCAGTGATGCGGGAAGGGCCTCTCCGCGGTGGCAGTTCTTC
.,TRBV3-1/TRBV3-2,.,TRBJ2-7,CASSQGTGSSYEQYF,TGTGCCAGCAGCCAAGGGACTGGGTCGTCCTACGAGCAGTACTTC
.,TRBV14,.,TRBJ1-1,CASSLRRMDTEAFF,TGTGCCAGCAGCCTCCGCAGGATGGACACTGAAGCTTTCTTT
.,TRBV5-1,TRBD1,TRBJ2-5,CASSLGTGTGETQYF,TGCGCCAGCAGCCTAGGGACAGGGACGGGAGAGACCCAGTACTTC
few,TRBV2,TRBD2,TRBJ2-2,CASSGYGGRNTGELFF,TGTGCCAGCAGTGGATATGGCGGGAGGAACACCGGGGAGCTGTTTTTT
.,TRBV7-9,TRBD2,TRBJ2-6,CASSLTASGKSGANVLTF,TGTGCCAGCAGCTTAACGGCTAGCGGGAAATCTGGGGCCAACGTCCTGACTTTC
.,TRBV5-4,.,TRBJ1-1,CASTSDRRNTEAFF,TGTGCCAGCACCTCCGACAGGCGGAACACTGAAGCTTTCTTT
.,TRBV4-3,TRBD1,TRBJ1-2,CASSLGPGTGFNYGYTF,TGCGCCAGCAGCCTAGGTCCCGGGACAGGGTTTAACTATGGCTACACCTTC
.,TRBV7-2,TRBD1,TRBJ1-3,CASSYRTGGGNTIYF,TGTGCCAGCAGCTATAGGACAGGGGGAGGGAACACCATATATTTT
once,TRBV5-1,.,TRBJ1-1,CASSPGTNTEAFF,TGCGCCAGCTCCCCGGGAACGAACACTGAAGCTTTCTTT
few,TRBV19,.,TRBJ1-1,CASIDQGTEAFF,TGTGCCAGCATAGACCAGGGGACTGAAGCTTTCTTT
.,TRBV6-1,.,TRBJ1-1,CASSDLLSERNTEAFF,TGTGCCAGCAGTGACCTTCTTTCTGAGAGGAACACTGAAGCTTTCTTT
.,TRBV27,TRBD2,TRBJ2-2,CASSLYLGTSGVNTGELFF,TGTGCCAGCAGTTTATATCTCGGGACTAGCGGAGTCAACACCGGGGAGCTGTTTTTT
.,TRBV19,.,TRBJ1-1,CASSHRAVGTEAFF,TGTGCCAGTAGTCACAGGGCAGTCGGGACTGAAGCTTTCTTT
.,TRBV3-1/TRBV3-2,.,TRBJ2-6,CASTLRTAGSGANVLTF,TGTGCCAGCACGTTACGGACAGCCGGCTCTGGGGCCAACGTCCTGACTTTC
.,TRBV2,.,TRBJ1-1,CASSEEGGTEAFF,TGTGCCAGCAGTGAAGAGGGAGGCACTGAAGCTTTCTTT
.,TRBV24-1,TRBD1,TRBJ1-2,CATSDPGQGTVYGYTF,TGTGCCACCAGTGATCCAGGACAGGGGACCGTCTATGGCTACACCTTC
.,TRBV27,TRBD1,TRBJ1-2,CASSPDEGGAYYGYTF,TGTGCCAGCAGTCCGGACGAAGGGGGCGCTTACTATGGCTACACCTTC
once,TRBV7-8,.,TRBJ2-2,CASSLGQTNTGELFF,TGTGCCAGCAGCCTAGGACAAACTAACACCGGGGAGCTGTTTTTT
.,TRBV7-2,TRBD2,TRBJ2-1,CASSLVASGVNEQFF,TGTGCCAGCAGCTTAGTGGCTAGCGGGGTCAATGAGCAGTTCTTC
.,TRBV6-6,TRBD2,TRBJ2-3,CASNTPRAGTDTQYF,TGTGCCAGCAATACACCCCGAGCGGGAACAGATACGCAGTATTTT
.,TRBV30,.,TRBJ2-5,CAWSVGAGNQETQYF,TGTGCCTGGAGTGTGGGTGCGGGCAACCAAGAGACCCAGTACTTC
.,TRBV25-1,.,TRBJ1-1,CASRGLGGEAFF,TGTGCCAGCAGGGGGTTGGGGGGAGAAGCTTTCTTT
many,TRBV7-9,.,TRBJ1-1,CASSPRRRFEAFF,TGTGCCAGCAGCCCCCGGAGACGCTTTGAAGCTTTCTTT
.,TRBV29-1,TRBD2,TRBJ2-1,CTVTSGTPNEQFF,TGCACCGTCACTAGCGGGACCCCCAATGAGCAGTTCTTC
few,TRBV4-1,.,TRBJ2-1,CASKLEQFF,TGCGCCAGCAAGCTTGAGCAGTTCTTC
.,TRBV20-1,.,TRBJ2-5,CSAPFAETQYF,TGCAGTGCTCCCTTCGCGGAGACCCAGTACTTC
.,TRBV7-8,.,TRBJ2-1,CASSLLGAYNEQFF,TGTGCCAGCAGCTTACTCGGGGCCTACAATGAGCAGTTCTTC
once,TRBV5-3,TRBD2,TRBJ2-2,CARSSRGLAGLDTGELFF,TGTGCCAGAAGCTCCCGGGGACTAGCGGGATTGGACACCGGGGAGCTGTTTTTT
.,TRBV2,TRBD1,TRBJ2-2,CASKEQGTDTGELFF,TGTGCCAGCAAGGAACAGGGGACCGACACCGGGGAGCTGTTTTTT
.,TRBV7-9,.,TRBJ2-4,CASSLALHEVKNIQYF,TGTGCCAGCAGCTTAGCGCTCCATGAGGTCAAAAACATTCAGTACTTC
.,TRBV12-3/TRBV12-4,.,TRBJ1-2,CASSFSYGYTF,TGTGCCAGCAGTTTTTCGTATGGCTACACCTTC
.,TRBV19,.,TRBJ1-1,CASRINDRSRWGGEAFF,TGTGCCAGTAGGATCAACGACAGGTCCCGTTGGGGGGGTGAAGCTTTCTTT
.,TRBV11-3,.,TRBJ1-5,CASSLWGDQPQHF,TGTGCCAGCAGCCTGTGGGGGGATCAGCCCCAGCATTTT
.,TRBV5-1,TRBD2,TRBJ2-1,CASSSAGVYEQFF,TGCGCCAGCAGCTCAGCGGGAGTATATGAGCAGTTCTTC
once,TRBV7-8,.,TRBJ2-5,CASSLRTEETQYF,TGTGCCAGCAGCTTACGGACAGAAGAGACCCAGTACTTC
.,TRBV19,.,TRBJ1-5,CASNRASQPQHF,TGTGCCAGTAACAGGGCAAGTCAGCCCCAGCATTTT
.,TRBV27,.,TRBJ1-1,CASSLRYGRTSTANTEAFF,TGTGCCAGCAGTTTACGATATGGGAGGACATCCACCGCGAACACTGAAGCTTTCTTT
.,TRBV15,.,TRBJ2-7,CATSYSQGLPYEQYF,TGTGCCACCAGCTACTCACAGGGTTTGCCCTACGAGCAGTACTTC
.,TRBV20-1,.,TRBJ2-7,CSASQGTYEQYF,TGCAGTGCTAGTCAGGGGACCTACGAGCAGTACTTC
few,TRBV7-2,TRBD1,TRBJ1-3,CASSFGGGARGNTIYF,TGTGCCAGCAGCTTTGGAGGGGGCGCTCGGGGAAACACCATATATTTT
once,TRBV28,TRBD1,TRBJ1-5,CASSEPGTGAPYSNQPQHF,TGTGCCAGCAGTGAGCCCGGGACAGGGGCCCCCTATAGCAATCAGCCCCAGCATTTT
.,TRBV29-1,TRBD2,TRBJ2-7,CSVAAGGGHEQYF,TGCAGCGTTGCGGCGGGAGGGGGCCACGAGCAGTACTTC
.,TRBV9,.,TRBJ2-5,CASSVQAGPETQYF,TGTGCCAGCAGCGTACAGGCAGGGCCAGAGACCCAGTACTTC
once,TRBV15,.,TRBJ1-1,CATSSIFEWNTEAFF,TGTGCCACCAGCAGCATATTTGAGTGGAACACTGAAGCTTTCTTT
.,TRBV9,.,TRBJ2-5,CASSVGTGQTQYF,TGTGCCAGCAGCGTAGGAACAGGGCAGACCCAGTACTTC